This TCR beta chain originates from a study of control samples from healthy donors and cancer patients. Produced via immunoSEQ multiplex PCR; TCRdb's table is partial and in-frame only. This specimen shows some 180,000 clones; the ten leading clones hold approximately 2.2%. Trimming at V came to 7 bases and at J to 3 bases, leaving 4 bases not matched to a gene. CDR3 length: 14 amino acids. The germline CDR1 and CDR2 sequences are MNHEY and SMNVEV (reference sequence). The sample was blood. This receptor was identified in a woman under 40 in good health. This rearrangement joins TRBV27 to TRBJ2-2; the match to TRBD1 covers 8 bases. CDR3 protein: CASTAGGYTGELFF. DNA for the CDR3: TGTGCCAGCACGGCAGGGGGCTACACCGGGGAGCTGTTTTTT.